This T cell receptor (beta chain) was sequenced during a study of shared clonotypes between healthy human individuals. General study findings and limits: Collection of samples was limited to blood; tissue repertoires likely differ.

It was at deep level that the assay was run. As originally analysed: Because ImmunoSEQ provided only junction sequences with no quality scores, the filtering differed. Assay used: immunoSEQ multiplex PCR; TCRdb lists only in-frame clones, some missing. That table supplies the V and J calls and clone size; D and trimming were determined from the DNA. This table holds roughly 700,000 clones, around two thirds found once. In its sample, this clone was seen a few times. Its antigen is still unknown. All donors were Caucasian adults living in Nashville, Tennessee. Germline loops: CDR1 GTSNPN, CDR2 SVGIG (reference sequence). The V and J ends lost 0 bases and 2 bases, in that order; junction bases with no gene match: 4. The CDR3 is 16 amino acids.

Material: memory CD4+ T cells sorted from blood. The subset here: CD45RA-negative fraction. The clonotype comes from a young woman in good health. The genes are TRBV30 and TRBJ1-6; 7 bases fit TRBD1. The CDR3 here is CAWSVRGTTYNSPLHF. The CDR3 coding sequence is TGTGCCTGGAGTGTCAGGGGGACCACCTATAATTCACCCCTCCACTTT.